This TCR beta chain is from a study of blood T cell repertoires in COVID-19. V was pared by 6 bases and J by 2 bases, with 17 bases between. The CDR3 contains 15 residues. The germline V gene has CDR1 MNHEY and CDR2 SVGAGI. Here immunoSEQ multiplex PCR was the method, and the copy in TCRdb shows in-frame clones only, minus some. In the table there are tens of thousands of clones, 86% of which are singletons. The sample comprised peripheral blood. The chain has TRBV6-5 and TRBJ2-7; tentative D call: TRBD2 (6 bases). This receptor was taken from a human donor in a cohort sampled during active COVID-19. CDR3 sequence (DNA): TGTGCCAGCAGGTCACAGGCGGGGATGGCCTACGAGCAGTACTTC. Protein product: CASRSQAGMAYEQYF.